A selection of T cell receptor beta chains follows, all from one sample in a study of CD8+ T cells in alopecia areata. Repertoires were generated with immunoSEQ multiplex PCR, while TCRdb's copy carries only in-frame clones and drops some. Of 150,000 to 200,000 clones listed, about three fifths are singletons. The sample here was CD8+ T cells sorted from blood, taken at week 24, from a patient treated with tofacitinib. The receptors were gathered from a human donor with alopecia areata. Each CDR3 is given with its conserved first and last residue. D genes are given only for firm matches. Clone size, where shown, is once, few, many, or a class for clones that have expanded.

CDR3nt: TGTGCCAGCAGCCCCGACGGGACAGGCGAGCAGTACTTC
CDR3aa: CASSPDGTGEQYF
abundance: few
d_gene: TRBD1
j_gene: TRBJ2-7
v_gene: TRBV5-6

CDR3nt: TGTGCCAGCAGCGACAATGGGTACGAGCAGTACTTC
CDR3aa: CASSDNGYEQYF
abundance: .
d_gene: .
j_gene: TRBJ2-7
v_gene: TRBV7-3

CDR3nt: TGCAGCGTTGAAGTTCACAACAATGAGCAGTTCTTC
CDR3aa: CSVEVHNNEQFF
abundance: .
d_gene: .
j_gene: TRBJ2-1
v_gene: TRBV29-1

CDR3nt: TGCAGCGTTGGCGGGGGGGACTACAATGAGCAGTTCTTC
CDR3aa: CSVGGGDYNEQFF
abundance: few
d_gene: TRBD2
j_gene: TRBJ2-1
v_gene: TRBV29-1

CDR3nt: TGCAGCGTTGCAGAGGGGGCGGGAGGCTACACCTTC
CDR3aa: CSVAEGAGGYTF
abundance: few
d_gene: TRBD1
j_gene: TRBJ1-2
v_gene: TRBV29-1

CDR3nt: TGTGCCAGCAGCTCGGGGTACAATGAGCAGTTCTTC
CDR3aa: CASSSGYNEQFF
abundance: .
d_gene: .
j_gene: TRBJ2-1
v_gene: TRBV5-6

CDR3nt: TGCAGTGCCATTTACCTGGGACTCTTCCACTTT
CDR3aa: CSAIYLGLFHF
abundance: once
d_gene: .
j_gene: TRBJ1-6
v_gene: TRBV20-1

CDR3nt: TGTGCCAGCAGCTTAAGTGACAGGGCCCCTTATAATTCACCCCTCCACTTT
CDR3aa: CASSLSDRAPYNSPLHF
abundance: .
d_gene: TRBD1
j_gene: TRBJ1-6
v_gene: TRBV7-2

CDR3nt: TGTGCCAGCAGCGTGGCCGGCGATAACAATGAGCAGTTCTTC
CDR3aa: CASSVAGDNNEQFF
abundance: .
d_gene: .
j_gene: TRBJ2-1
v_gene: TRBV9

CDR3nt: TGTGCCAGTGGGCTGGGAGCCAACGTCCTGACTTTC
CDR3aa: CASGLGANVLTF
abundance: .
d_gene: .
j_gene: TRBJ2-6
v_gene: TRBV7-9

CDR3nt: TGCGCCAGCAGCCTAGCGGGAGGACCTAGCACAGATACGCAGTATTTT
CDR3aa: CASSLAGGPSTDTQYF
abundance: .
d_gene: TRBD2
j_gene: TRBJ2-3
v_gene: TRBV5-1

CDR3nt: TGCAGCGTTGCCGACAGGACGTATGGCTACACCTTC
CDR3aa: CSVADRTYGYTF
abundance: few
d_gene: .
j_gene: TRBJ1-2
v_gene: TRBV29-1

CDR3nt: TGCGCCAGCAGCCCGGGACAGGGGACTCCCACCTACGAGCAGTACTTC
CDR3aa: CASSPGQGTPTYEQYF
abundance: .
d_gene: TRBD1
j_gene: TRBJ2-7
v_gene: TRBV5-1

CDR3nt: TGCAGCGTTGAGGGCAGGCAAGAATCGTCCCCCAATGAGCAGTTCTTC
CDR3aa: CSVEGRQESSPNEQFF
abundance: .
d_gene: .
j_gene: TRBJ2-1
v_gene: TRBV29-1

CDR3nt: TGTGCCAGCAGGGAAAGGTCTAGCGGGGGATTGTACGAGCAGTACTTC
CDR3aa: CASRERSSGGLYEQYF
abundance: .
d_gene: TRBD2
j_gene: TRBJ2-7
v_gene: TRBV6-1

CDR3nt: TGTGCCAGCCGGCAGGTCAATAGCAATCAGCCCCAGCATTTT
CDR3aa: CASRQVNSNQPQHF
abundance: .
d_gene: .
j_gene: TRBJ1-5
v_gene: TRBV2

CDR3nt: TGTGCCAGCAGGTCCAGGACAGGGTTATCTGAGCAGTACTTC
CDR3aa: CASRSRTGLSEQYF
abundance: .
d_gene: TRBD1
j_gene: TRBJ2-7
v_gene: TRBV27

CDR3nt: TGTGCCAGCAGCTTAGGTTTGTCCTACGAGCAGTACTTC
CDR3aa: CASSLGLSYEQYF
abundance: few
d_gene: .
j_gene: TRBJ2-7
v_gene: TRBV7-6

CDR3nt: TGTGCCAGCAGCCCCCGGGACGGAGTCTACGAGCAGTACTTC
CDR3aa: CASSPRDGVYEQYF
abundance: .
d_gene: .
j_gene: TRBJ2-7
v_gene: TRBV13

CDR3nt: TGTGCCACCACCCCGGGGGACGAAGGGGCCCAAGAGACCCAGTACTTC
CDR3aa: CATTPGDEGAQETQYF
abundance: .
d_gene: .
j_gene: TRBJ2-5
v_gene: TRBV15

CDR3nt: TGTGCCAGCAGCTTAGGTGGGACCGGGGAGCTGTTTTTT
CDR3aa: CASSLGGTGELFF
abundance: .
d_gene: .
j_gene: TRBJ2-2
v_gene: TRBV7-9

CDR3nt: TGCGCCAGCAGCTTGGAGGGGACAGGGAACCAGCCCCAGCATTTT
CDR3aa: CASSLEGTGNQPQHF
abundance: .
d_gene: TRBD1
j_gene: TRBJ1-5
v_gene: TRBV5-1

CDR3nt: TGTGCCAGCAGTTCCTATAGCGGGGGGAGCTACGAGCAGTACTTC
CDR3aa: CASSSYSGGSYEQYF
abundance: .
d_gene: TRBD2
j_gene: TRBJ2-7
v_gene: TRBV27

CDR3nt: TGTGCTAGTGGTTTGGAACTGCAAGAGACCCAGTACTTC
CDR3aa: CASGLELQETQYF
abundance: .
d_gene: .
j_gene: TRBJ2-5
v_gene: TRBV12-5

CDR3nt: TGTGCCAGCAAGGACAGTCGTGCTTTCTTT
CDR3aa: CASKDSRAFF
abundance: .
d_gene: .
j_gene: TRBJ1-1
v_gene: TRBV2

CDR3nt: TGTGCCTGGACTCTATTCACAGATACGCAGTATTTT
CDR3aa: CAWTLFTDTQYF
abundance: .
d_gene: .
j_gene: TRBJ2-3
v_gene: TRBV30

CDR3nt: TGTGCCAGCAGCTTACCGGGGATTAACTACAATGAGCAGTTCTTC
CDR3aa: CASSLPGINYNEQFF
abundance: few
d_gene: .
j_gene: TRBJ2-1
v_gene: TRBV11-2

CDR3nt: TGTGCCAGCAGCCAAGGCCAGGGGGGCACTGAAGCTTTCTTT
CDR3aa: CASSQGQGGTEAFF
abundance: .
d_gene: TRBD1
j_gene: TRBJ1-1
v_gene: TRBV14

CDR3nt: TGTGCCAGCAGCCAAGATTACAATGAGCAGTTCTTC
CDR3aa: CASSQDYNEQFF
abundance: .
d_gene: .
j_gene: TRBJ2-1
v_gene: TRBV7-9

CDR3nt: TGTGCCATCAGTGAGTCGATGAGGGGGCGATACAATGAGCAGTTCTTC
CDR3aa: CAISESMRGRYNEQFF
abundance: .
d_gene: TRBD1
j_gene: TRBJ2-1
v_gene: TRBV10-3

CDR3nt: TGCGCCAGCAGCCAAGACCCAGCGGGGGGCTACACAGATACGCAGTATTTT
CDR3aa: CASSQDPAGGYTDTQYF
abundance: .
d_gene: TRBD2
j_gene: TRBJ2-3
v_gene: TRBV4-1

CDR3nt: TGTGCCAGCAAATTGGGAGATAGCTCTGGAAACACCATATATTTT
CDR3aa: CASKLGDSSGNTIYF
abundance: .
d_gene: .
j_gene: TRBJ1-3
v_gene: TRBV13

CDR3nt: TGTGCCAGGAGGACAGGGCCCATGAACACTGAAGCTTTCTTT
CDR3aa: CARRTGPMNTEAFF
abundance: .
d_gene: TRBD1
j_gene: TRBJ1-1
v_gene: TRBV2

CDR3nt: TGTGCCATCAGCCTTACTGAGCGGGACTACGAGCAGTACTTC
CDR3aa: CAISLTERDYEQYF
abundance: .
d_gene: TRBD2
j_gene: TRBJ2-7
v_gene: TRBV10-3

CDR3nt: TGCGCCAGCAGAGGCGGGACAGGGATGGATACGCAGTATTTT
CDR3aa: CASRGGTGMDTQYF
abundance: .
d_gene: TRBD1
j_gene: TRBJ2-3
v_gene: TRBV4-1

CDR3nt: TGCGCCAGCAGCCAAGAGTCGGGACTCAATAGCAATCAGCCCCAGCATTTT
CDR3aa: CASSQESGLNSNQPQHF
abundance: .
d_gene: .
j_gene: TRBJ1-5
v_gene: TRBV4-1

CDR3nt: TGTGCCAGCAGTCCGACAGGAACGGAATATGAAAAACTGTTTTTT
CDR3aa: CASSPTGTEYEKLFF
abundance: once
d_gene: .
j_gene: TRBJ1-4
v_gene: TRBV9

CDR3nt: TGTGCCACCAGCAGGTACATCAGTGCCAACTCTGGAAACACCATATATTTT
CDR3aa: CATSRYISANSGNTIYF
abundance: .
d_gene: .
j_gene: TRBJ1-3
v_gene: TRBV15

CDR3nt: TGTGCCAGCAGCTTAGGAGACAGGGAGTCTGGTGCCAACGTCCTGACTTTC
CDR3aa: CASSLGDRESGANVLTF
abundance: .
d_gene: TRBD1
j_gene: TRBJ2-6
v_gene: TRBV13

CDR3nt: TGTGCCAGCAGAGACGACAGGGTAAATCAGCCCCAGCATTTT
CDR3aa: CASRDDRVNQPQHF
abundance: .
d_gene: TRBD1
j_gene: TRBJ1-5
v_gene: TRBV2

CDR3nt: TGCAGCGTTGGCGACGGGTACTCCTACGAGCAGTACTTC
CDR3aa: CSVGDGYSYEQYF
abundance: .
d_gene: .
j_gene: TRBJ2-7
v_gene: TRBV29-1

CDR3nt: TGTGCCAGCAGCGATACAGGGTTCGGCACAGATACGCAGTATTTT
CDR3aa: CASSDTGFGTDTQYF
abundance: .
d_gene: .
j_gene: TRBJ2-3
v_gene: TRBV7-6

CDR3nt: TGTGCCTGGTCCGGGACAGTTCCCTACGAGCAGTACTTC
CDR3aa: CAWSGTVPYEQYF
abundance: few
d_gene: TRBD1
j_gene: TRBJ2-7
v_gene: TRBV30

CDR3nt: TGTGCCAGCAGCGCCGAGAGCTCTGGGGCCAACGTCCTGACTTTC
CDR3aa: CASSAESSGANVLTF
abundance: once
d_gene: .
j_gene: TRBJ2-6
v_gene: TRBV9

CDR3nt: TGTGCCAGCAGCCAGGGAAGAGAGCAGTTCTTC
CDR3aa: CASSQGREQFF
abundance: .
d_gene: .
j_gene: TRBJ2-1
v_gene: TRBV13

CDR3nt: TGTGCCAGCAGTTTCGGGGCGGGCAATGAGCAGTTCTTC
CDR3aa: CASSFGAGNEQFF
abundance: .
d_gene: .
j_gene: TRBJ2-1
v_gene: TRBV27

CDR3nt: TGCAGCGTTTACGCCGGGACAAGCAATGAGCAGTTCTTC
CDR3aa: CSVYAGTSNEQFF
abundance: once
d_gene: .
j_gene: TRBJ2-1
v_gene: TRBV29-1